Shown below are 12 T cell receptor beta chains from a single sample sequenced in a study of T cell responses to AZD1222 COVID-19 vaccine. The table came from immunoSEQ multiplex PCR; TCRdb's copy has only in-frame clones and leaves some out. The table lists around 100,000 clones, around 90% of them singletons, with about 2.5% in the top ten. The sequencing here drew on peripheral blood, taken 28 days after the second AZD1222 dose. Receptor source: an adult who received the AZD1222 COVID-19 vaccine.

The CDR3 reads CASSLQPESSGNTIYF. CDR3 nucleotides: TGCGCCAGCAGCTTACAACCAGAGAGCTCTGGAAACACCATATATTTT. V and J are TRBV5-1 and TRBJ1-3; D call uncertain. With 2 bases removed from V and 0 bases from J, the gap between germline ends came to 12 bases. In germline, CDR1 is SGHRS, CDR2 YFSETQ. This CDR3 region has 16 residues.

CDR3 loop: CASSPPAEGTQPQHF. CDR3 coding DNA: TGTGCCAGCAGTCCCCCTGCCGAGGGGACTCAGCCCCAGCATTTT. The chain recombines TRBV6-2 or TRBV6-3 with TRBJ1-5; D possibly corresponds to TRBD1 (5 bases). Germline values: CDR1 MNHEY, CDR2 SVGEGT. The CDR3 spans 15 residues. Trimming pared 5 bases from V and 6 bases from J, leaving 17 bases between.

The genes are TRBV18 and TRBJ2-7, with TRBD2 matching 12 bases. CDR1 and CDR2 (germline): KGHSH, LQKENI. The CDR3 contains 15 residues. Trimming at V came to 2 bases and at J to 3 bases, leaving 2 bases not matched to a gene. CDR3 sequence (DNA): TGTGCCAGCTCACCAGGACTAGCGGGAATCTACGAGCAGTACTTC. Protein product: CASSPGLAGIYEQYF.

This clone occurred a few times. The chain links TRBV7-8 to TRBJ1-6; tentatively, D is TRBD1 (5 bases). V was trimmed by 6 bases and J by 10 bases, leaving 22 bases between them. CDR1 is SGHVS, CDR2 FQNEAQ, per germline. The CDR3 spans 16 residues. CDR3 region: CASSQTGAGAWSPLHF. In DNA form, the CDR3 reads TGTGCCAGCAGTCAGACCGGGGCCGGGGCCTGGTCACCCCTCCACTTT.

This clone has a handful of counts. The chain employs TRBV19 and TRBJ1-5; D is uncertain. This CDR3 has 13 amino acids. With 0 bases removed from V and 5 bases from J, the gap between germline ends came to 5 bases. Looked up from germline, CDR1 is LNHDA and CDR2 is SQIVND (reference sequence). The CDR3 DNA reads TGTGCCAGTAGTATAGATCAATATCAGCCCCAGCATTTT. Translated, it gives CASSIDQYQPQHF.

This clone was picked up one time. The gene calls are TRBV5-4 and TRBJ2-5; possibly TRBD1 for D (6 bases). The V and J ends lost 4 bases and 0 bases respectively, with 10 bases between them. Germline CDR1 is SGHNT and CDR2 is YYREEE (reference sequence). The CDR3 length is 14 residues. The CDR3 DNA is TGTGCCAGCAGCAGACGGACAGACCAAGAGACCCAGTACTTC. Translating it yields CASSRRTDQETQYF.

The chain is built from TRBV12-3 or TRBV12-4 and TRBJ1-1; D is undetermined. Trimming took 3 bases from V and 0 from J, leaving 5 bases between them. This CDR3 is 13 amino acids long. This chain's CDR3 is CASSFTVNTEAFF. The CDR3 DNA is TGTGCCAGCAGTTTTACAGTGAACACTGAAGCTTTCTTT.

The chain employs TRBV28 and TRBJ1-1; tentatively, D is TRBD1 (5 bases). Per the germline V gene, CDR1 is MDHEN and CDR2 is SYDVKM. The V end was cut by 6 bases, the J end by 2 bases, with 16 bases between. This CDR3 comprises 15 residues. In nucleotides, the CDR3 is TGTGCCAGCAGGCCCCTACAGGCGATTAACACTGAAGCTTTCTTT. This codes for CASRPLQAINTEAFF.

The CDR3 reads CASGDSQNTEAFF. The DNA for the CDR3 is TGTGCCAGCGGGGACAGCCAGAACACTGAAGCTTTCTTT. The chain couples TRBV9 to TRBJ1-1; 7 positions match TRBD1. The germline CDR1 and CDR2 sequences are SGDLS and YYNGEE. The V and J ends lost 7 bases and 1 base, in that order; junction bases with no gene match: 4. The CDR3 is 13 amino acids.

The count of this clone is one. The genes are TRBV30 and TRBJ1-2; the D gene is possibly TRBD1 (5 bases). In germline, CDR1 is GTSNPN, CDR2 SVGIG (reference sequence). The CDR3 sequence is 15 residues long. V shed 2 bases and J shed 0 bases, with 13 bases lying between them. The CDR3 region is CAWSPPGSSNYGYTF. The CDR3 DNA sequence: TGTGCCTGGAGTCCTCCAGGGTCCTCTAACTATGGCTACACCTTC.

This clone was picked up many times. The chain joins TRBV27 to TRBJ2-7; no firm D call. The germline V gene encodes CDR1 MNHEY and CDR2 SMNVEV (reference sequence). This CDR3 is 12 amino acids long. V lost 6 bases and J 4 bases, leaving 10 bases between the germline ends. DNA of the CDR3: TGTGCCAGCAGACCTATTCATTACGAGCAGTACTTC. Encoded protein: CASRPIHYEQYF.

This rearrangement joins TRBV12-3 or TRBV12-4 to TRBJ2-2, with 7 bases fitting TRBD2. The CDR3 has 12 residues. J gave up 6 bases and V 5 bases, and 0 bases lay outside the gene matches. The CDR3 is CASSGGAGELFF. In nucleotides, the CDR3 is TGTGCCAGCAGTGGGGGGGCCGGGGAGCTGTTTTTT.